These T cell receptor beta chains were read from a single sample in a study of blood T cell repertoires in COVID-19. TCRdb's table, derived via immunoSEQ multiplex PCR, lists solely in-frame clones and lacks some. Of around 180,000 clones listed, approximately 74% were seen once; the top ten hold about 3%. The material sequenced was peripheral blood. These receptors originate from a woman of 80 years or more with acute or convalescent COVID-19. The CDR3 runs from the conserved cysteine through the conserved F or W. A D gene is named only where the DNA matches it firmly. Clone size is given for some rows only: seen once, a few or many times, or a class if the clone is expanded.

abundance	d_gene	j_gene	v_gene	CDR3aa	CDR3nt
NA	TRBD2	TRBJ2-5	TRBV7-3	CASSLIPRGGETQYF	TGTGCCAGCAGCTTGATACCTCGGGGAGGGGAGACCCAGTACTTC
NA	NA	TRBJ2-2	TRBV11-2	CASSVRDFGELFF	TGTGCCAGCAGCGTCCGGGATTTCGGGGAGCTGTTTTTT
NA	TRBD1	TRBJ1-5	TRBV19	CASSVDRGTGQPQHF	TGTGCCAGTAGTGTTGACAGGGGGACTGGTCAGCCCCAGCATTTT
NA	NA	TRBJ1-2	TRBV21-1	CASSNRGYTF	TGTGCCAGCAGCAACAGGGGCTACACCTTC
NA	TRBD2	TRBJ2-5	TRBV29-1	CSGLPGGTWQETQYF	TGCAGCGGGCTGCCGGGGGGGACGTGGCAAGAGACCCAGTACTTC
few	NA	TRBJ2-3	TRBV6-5	CASKGGQGSDTQYF	TGTGCCAGCAAAGGTGGCCAGGGGTCAGATACGCAGTATTTT
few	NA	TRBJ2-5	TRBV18	CASSLQAGLENQETQYF	TGTGCCAGCTCACTACAGGCGGGACTGGAGAACCAAGAGACCCAGTACTTC
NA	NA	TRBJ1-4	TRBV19	CASSIQGTNEKLFF	TGTGCCAGTAGTATACAGGGAACTAATGAAAAACTGTTTTTT
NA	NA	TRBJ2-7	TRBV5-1	CASSLVQVKYF	TGCGCCAGCAGCTTGGTGCAGGTGAAGTACTTC
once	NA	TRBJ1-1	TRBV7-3	CASSPNLNTEAFF	TGTGCCAGCAGCCCTAATCTGAACACTGAAGCTTTCTTT
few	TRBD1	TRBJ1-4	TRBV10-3	CAISDTTGDGEKLFF	TGTGCCATCAGTGACACGACAGGGGACGGAGAAAAACTGTTTTTT
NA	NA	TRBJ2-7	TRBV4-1	CASSQAGRGAYEQYF	TGCGCCAGCAGCCAAGCGGGCAGGGGAGCCTACGAGCAGTACTTC
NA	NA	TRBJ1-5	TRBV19	CAHAGGTNQPQHF	TGTGCCCATGCCGGGGGGACCAATCAGCCCCAGCATTTT
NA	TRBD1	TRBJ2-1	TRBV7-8	CASSLGWTGGYNEQFF	TGTGCCAGCAGCTTAGGATGGACAGGGGGGTACAATGAGCAGTTCTTC
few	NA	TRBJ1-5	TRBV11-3	CASSPDRDNQPQHF	TGTGCCAGCAGCCCGGACAGAGACAATCAGCCCCAGCATTTT
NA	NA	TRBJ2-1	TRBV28	CASSLYNEQFF	TGTGCCAGCAGCCTATACAATGAGCAGTTCTTC
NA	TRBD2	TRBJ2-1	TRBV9	CASSVVASGMNEQFF	TGTGCCAGCAGCGTAGTGGCTAGCGGGATGAATGAGCAGTTCTTC
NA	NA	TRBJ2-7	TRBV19	CASSIEGSLSLPYEQYF	TGTGCCAGTAGTATAGAAGGGAGCCTAAGTTTGCCCTACGAGCAGTACTTC
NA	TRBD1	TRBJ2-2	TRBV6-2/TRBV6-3	CASSYNGQASRRTGELFF	TGTGCCAGCAGTTACAACGGACAGGCCTCAAGACGTACCGGGGAGCTGTTTTTT
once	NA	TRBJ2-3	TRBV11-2	CASSPAEVTQYF	TGTGCCAGCAGCCCCGCGGAGGTTACGCAGTATTTT
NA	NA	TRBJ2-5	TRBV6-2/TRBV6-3	CASSYSSETQYF	TGTGCCAGCAGTTACTCTTCGGAGACCCAGTACTTC
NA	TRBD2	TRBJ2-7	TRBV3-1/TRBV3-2	CASSHGTSFYEQYF	TGTGCCAGCAGCCACGGGACTAGCTTCTACGAGCAGTACTTC
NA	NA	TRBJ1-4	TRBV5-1	CASSLGRGWEKLFF	TGCGCCAGCAGCTTGGGTAGGGGTTGGGAAAAACTGTTTTTT
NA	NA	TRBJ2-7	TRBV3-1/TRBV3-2	CASSQGKERGYEQYF	TGTGCCAGCAGCCAAGGGAAGGAACGGGGCTACGAGCAGTACTTC
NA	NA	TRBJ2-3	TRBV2	CASSDLSGVGGKTDTQYF	TGTGCCAGCAGTGATCTTAGCGGAGTTGGAGGGAAAACAGATACGCAGTATTTT
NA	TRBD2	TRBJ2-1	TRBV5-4	CASSGDSGISYNEQFF	TGTGCCAGCAGCGGGGATAGCGGGATCTCCTACAATGAGCAGTTCTTC
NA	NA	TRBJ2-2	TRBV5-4	CASRYDRNTGELFF	TGTGCCAGCAGATATGACAGGAACACCGGGGAGCTGTTTTTT
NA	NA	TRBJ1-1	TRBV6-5	CASSRSQNTEAFF	TGTGCCAGTTCCCGAAGCCAAAACACTGAAGCTTTCTTT
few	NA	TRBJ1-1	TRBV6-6	CASSYRVNTEAFF	TGTGCCAGCAGTTATCGGGTGAACACTGAAGCTTTCTTT
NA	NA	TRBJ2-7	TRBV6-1	CASSEPTTYEQYF	TGTGCCAGCAGTGAACCGACTACCTACGAGCAGTACTTC
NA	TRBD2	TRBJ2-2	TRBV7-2	CASRRAGTSWTGELFF	TGTGCCAGCAGGCGCGCCGGGACTAGTTGGACCGGGGAGCTGTTTTTT
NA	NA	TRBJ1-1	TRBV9	CASSGSGYPFYTEAFF	TGTGCCAGCAGTGGCTCAGGGTACCCCTTTTACACTGAAGCTTTCTTT
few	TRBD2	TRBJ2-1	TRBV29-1	CSAQTSGSYNEQFF	TGCAGCGCTCAGACTAGCGGGAGTTACAATGAGCAGTTCTTC
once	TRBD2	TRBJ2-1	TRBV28	CASSSPNSGSSYNEQFF	TGTGCCAGCAGTTCGCCCAACAGCGGGAGCTCCTACAATGAGCAGTTCTTC
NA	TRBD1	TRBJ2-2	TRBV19	CASSIVQGVGGELFF	TGTGCCAGTAGTATCGTGCAGGGGGTTGGCGGGGAGCTGTTTTTT
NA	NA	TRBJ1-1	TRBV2	CASSLGRGVTEAFF	TGTGCCAGCAGCCTCGGCCGGGGGGTAACTGAAGCTTTCTTT
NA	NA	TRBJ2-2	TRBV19	CASRQGGELFF	TGTGCCAGTAGACAGGGTGGGGAGCTGTTTTTT
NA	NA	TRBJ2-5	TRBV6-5	CASCRSAGEETQYF	TGTGCCAGCTGCCGATCCGCAGGGGAGGAGACCCAGTACTTC
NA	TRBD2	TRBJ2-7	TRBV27	CASSLKAPQVAGGTEQYF	TGTGCCAGCAGTCTTAAAGCCCCGCAGGTGGCGGGAGGAACCGAGCAGTACTTC
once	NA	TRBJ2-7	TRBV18	CASSQYGLYEQYF	TGTGCCAGCTCACAGTATGGACTGTACGAGCAGTACTTC
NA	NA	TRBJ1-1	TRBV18	CASSPSGTQNTEAFF	TGTGCCAGCTCACCATCAGGGACACAGAACACTGAAGCTTTCTTT
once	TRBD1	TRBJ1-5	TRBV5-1	CASSLGQGAWQPQHF	TGCGCCAGCAGCTTGGGCCAGGGGGCTTGGCAGCCCCAGCATTTT
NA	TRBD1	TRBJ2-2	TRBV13	CASSLGDRVRTGELFF	TGTGCCAGCAGCTTAGGGGACAGGGTTAGAACCGGGGAGCTGTTTTTT
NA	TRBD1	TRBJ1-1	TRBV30	CAWGGQGNTEAFF	TGTGCCTGGGGGGGACAGGGAAACACTGAAGCTTTCTTT
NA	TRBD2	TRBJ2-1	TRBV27	CASRTGLVVNEQFF	TGTGCCAGCAGGACGGGACTAGTGGTAAATGAGCAGTTCTTC
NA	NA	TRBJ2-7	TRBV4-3	CASSQDVTLREQYF	TGCGCCAGCAGCCAAGATGTGACACTTCGGGAGCAGTACTTC
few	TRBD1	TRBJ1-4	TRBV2	CASSLARQGGEKLFF	TGTGCCAGCAGCCTTGCCCGGCAGGGGGGTGAAAAACTGTTTTTT
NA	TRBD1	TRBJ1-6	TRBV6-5	CASSWTGANSPLHF	TGTGCCAGCAGCTGGACAGGGGCAAATTCACCCCTCCACTTT
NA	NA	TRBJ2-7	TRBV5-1	CASSLRVNEREQYF	TGCGCCAGCAGCCTCCGGGTTAACGAGCGCGAGCAGTACTTC
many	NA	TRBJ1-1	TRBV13	CASLSGGGQVYTEAFF	TGTGCCAGCCTCTCGGGCGGGGGGCAGGTGTACACTGAAGCTTTCTTT
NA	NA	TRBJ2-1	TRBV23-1	CASSQSSEFF	TGCGCCAGCAGTCAATCGTCCGAGTTCTTC
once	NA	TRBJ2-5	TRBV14	CASSQGRGRETQYF	TGTGCCAGCAGCCAAGGAAGGGGCCGAGAGACCCAGTACTTC